These T cell receptor beta chains were read from a single sample in a study of T cells expressing NK-cell markers. No DNA is given; TCRdb re-called the 5' RACE reads and lists each CDR3 protein once. Recorded for this sample: 130,000 to 150,000 distinct CDR3 sequences. The sequenced sample consisted of blood T cells: a sorted CD56 or NKG2C T cell subset, CD4+ or CD8+ T cells, or bulk PBMC T cells (not recorded which). Receptor source: a man between 18 and 29 years old in good health. CDR3s include the opening cysteine and the closing phenylalanine or tryptophan.

TRBJ2-3 | TRBV11-3 | CASSYPLTGTSTDTQYF
TRBJ2-3 | TRBV9 | CASSEGLAGVIGTDTQYF
TRBJ1-2 | TRBV27 | CASSGEGMNYGYTF
TRBJ1-6 | TRBV6-2/TRBV6-3 | CASSYPMRGVEDSPLHF
TRBJ2-1 | TRBV19 | CATADRIDEQFF
TRBJ2-1 | TRBV5-3 | CARSLASPNEQFF
TRBJ1-1 | TRBV24-1 | CATSDIGTEAFF
TRBJ1-6 | TRBV27 | CASSQGGWGPLHF
TRBJ2-7 | TRBV19 | CASSYSGGAYEQYF
TRBJ2-7 | TRBV29-1 | CSVEDLSSYEQYF
TRBJ2-2 | TRBV3-1 | CASSQDLAGGSTGELFF
TRBJ2-2 | TRBV19 | CASSILAGGTGELFF
TRBJ2-1 | TRBV20-1 | CSARSRESLYNEQFF
TRBJ2-7 | TRBV4-2 | CASSPEGGWTSGNEQYF
TRBJ2-2 | TRBV2 | CASREDTGELFF
TRBJ1-1 | TRBV16 | CASSQSPGLTTEAFF
TRBJ2-2 | TRBV27 | CASGPWAGELFF
TRBJ2-1 | TRBV30 | CAWRIGSGQLPYNEQFF
TRBJ2-3 | TRBV5-4 | CASSSTMEGLDTQYF
TRBJ2-5 | TRBV15 | CATSRDPWGGVRSRWTQYF
TRBJ2-2 | TRBV12-3/TRBV12-4 | CASRGGTGELFF
TRBJ2-2 | TRBV13 | CASSLKTGELFF
TRBJ1-2 | TRBV7-8 | CASSFVGGDGYTF
TRBJ1-5 | TRBV30 | CAWSAYGSRQGILSNQPQHF
TRBJ2-1 | TRBV9 | CASSRAGGLGYNEQFF
TRBJ1-5 | TRBV28 | CASSPPPRDAQHF
TRBJ2-1 | TRBV11-2 | CASSLAPLEEQFF
TRBJ2-5 | TRBV7-9 | CASSSRAPGRQETQYF
TRBJ1-1 | TRBV14 | CASSHTRGNTEAFF
TRBJ1-3 | TRBV7-2 | CASSEDGSSGNTIYF
TRBJ2-2 | TRBV29-1 | CSVEKERAGELFF
TRBJ2-3 | TRBV2 | CASRAFAGGPSDTQYF
TRBJ2-7 | TRBV29-1 | CSVEEGVGQGSYEQYF
TRBJ2-1 | TRBV29-1 | CSVVGGGSSNYNEQFF
TRBJ2-7 | TRBV15 | CATAQGYEQYF
TRBJ2-3 | TRBV6-8 | CASKRQDYTDTQYF
TRBJ2-3 | TRBV2 | CASSLTSGEPVGIPDTQYF
TRBJ2-7 | TRBV19 | CASSHRDPYEQYF
TRBJ2-7 | TRBV28 | CASRDLEEQYF
TRBJ2-1 | TRBV6-1 | CASSDGTSAYNEQFF
TRBJ2-1 | TRBV2 | CASSAGEVNNEQFF
TRBJ2-7 | TRBV7-2 | CASSPYGGVSYEQYF
TRBJ1-2 | TRBV6-1 | CASLRIQDDGYTF
TRBJ2-1 | TRBV20-1 | CSARDRQGSNEQFF
TRBJ2-3 | TRBV24-1 | CATSDFGTTTDTQYF
TRBJ2-7 | TRBV20-1 | CSAAMASGTYEQYF
TRBJ2-7 | TRBV4-3 | CASSQEIFGAYEQYF
TRBJ1-5 | TRBV6-2/TRBV6-3 | CASSSLRDRAGQPQHF
TRBJ2-2 | TRBV27 | CAILASPGELFF
TRBJ2-7 | TRBV3-1 | CASSQASGTGAYEQYF
TRBJ1-1 | TRBV6-2/TRBV6-3 | CASRGQTNTEAFF
TRBJ1-1 | TRBV2 | CASRGATEAFF
TRBJ2-7 | TRBV20-1 | CSARDGGGTSYEQYF
TRBJ2-5 | TRBV12-3/TRBV12-4 | CASSLSLETQYF
TRBJ2-1 | TRBV30 | CAWNGGRGFLWQFF
TRBJ1-1 | TRBV11-2 | CASSFLFRDSSGTEAFF
TRBJ2-1 | TRBV5-5 | CASSSGGDEQFF
TRBJ2-1 | TRBV24-1 | CATSDLSTGSYNEQFF
TRBJ2-3 | TRBV2 | CASSGAKWGEFSTDTQYF
TRBJ2-3 | TRBV9 | CASSGTPTPDTQYF